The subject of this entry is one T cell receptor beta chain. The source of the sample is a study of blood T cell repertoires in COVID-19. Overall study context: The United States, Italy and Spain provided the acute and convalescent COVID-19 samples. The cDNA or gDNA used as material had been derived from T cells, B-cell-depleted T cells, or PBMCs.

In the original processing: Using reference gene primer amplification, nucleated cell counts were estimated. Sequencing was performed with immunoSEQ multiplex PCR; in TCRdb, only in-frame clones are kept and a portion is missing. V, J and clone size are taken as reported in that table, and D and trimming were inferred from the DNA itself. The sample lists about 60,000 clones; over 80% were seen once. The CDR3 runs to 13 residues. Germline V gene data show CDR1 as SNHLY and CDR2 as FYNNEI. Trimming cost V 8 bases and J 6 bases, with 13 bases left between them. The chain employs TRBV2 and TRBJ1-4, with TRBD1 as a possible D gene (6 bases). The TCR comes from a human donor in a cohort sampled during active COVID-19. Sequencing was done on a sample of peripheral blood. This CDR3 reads CASQRDKDEKLFF. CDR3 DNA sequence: TGTGCCAGCCAAAGGGACAAGGATGAAAAACTGTTTTTT.